The rows below give T cell receptor beta chains drawn from one sample of a study of blood T cell repertoires in COVID-19. The repertoire was sequenced with immunoSEQ multiplex PCR; TCRdb's copy has only in-frame clones and lacks some. The profile shows hundreds of thousands of clones, about nine tenths of them singletons. Sample: peripheral blood. The receptors were gathered from a man in his sixties who had recovered from COVID-19. Both conserved end residues are part of each CDR3. A D gene is named only where the DNA matches it firmly. Rows may omit the clone size; those that give it use once, few, many or a size class.

D,size,J,V,CDR3
NA,NA,TRBJ1-1,TRBV3-1/TRBV3-2,CASSPDPGGGTEAFF
NA,NA,TRBJ2-2,TRBV7-9,CASSSGGLNTGELFF
TRBD2,NA,TRBJ2-3,TRBV30,CAWSGTSGSTDTQYF
TRBD2,NA,TRBJ2-1,TRBV5-1,CASSTGLAGVNEQFF
TRBD1,NA,TRBJ1-5,TRBV4-1,CASSQGGGANQPQHF
TRBD2,NA,TRBJ2-1,TRBV27,CASRSPGLVNYNEQFF
TRBD2,NA,TRBJ2-2,TRBV6-4,CASSPDFGGSSGGELFF
TRBD2,NA,TRBJ2-7,TRBV5-4,CASSLVGLAGDEQYF
TRBD1,NA,TRBJ2-7,TRBV4-1,CASSQWQGVHEQYF
TRBD1,NA,TRBJ2-3,TRBV25-1,CASSEADRFTDTQYF
NA,NA,TRBJ1-4,TRBV6-6,CASSYQGNNEKLFF
TRBD1,few,TRBJ2-4,TRBV18,CASSPGQGARKNIQYF
NA,NA,TRBJ2-6,TRBV5-1,CASSVQGLYVSGANVLTF
NA,NA,TRBJ1-2,TRBV2,CASSLERGYGYTF
NA,once,TRBJ2-1,TRBV3-1/TRBV3-2,CASSQGRGSEQFF
NA,NA,TRBJ1-1,TRBV4-3,CASSPIIRSRDTEAFF
TRBD2,NA,TRBJ2-5,TRBV5-1,CASSLETSGRGETQYF
TRBD1,NA,TRBJ1-1,TRBV12-3/TRBV12-4,CASSLKGAAEAFF
NA,once,TRBJ1-1,TRBV19,CASSISRGNTEAFF
NA,few,TRBJ1-2,TRBV19,CASSMEGRAYGYTF
NA,NA,TRBJ2-3,TRBV2,CASKKGSTDTQYF
TRBD2,NA,TRBJ2-2,TRBV7-8,CASSFLAGGTTGELFF
NA,NA,TRBJ1-6,TRBV5-6,CASCIGQIDNSPLHF
NA,NA,TRBJ2-3,TRBV6-5,CASSPSTLSTDTQYF
TRBD2,NA,TRBJ2-3,TRBV14,CASSPRQGLVTDTQYF
NA,once,TRBJ1-5,TRBV7-2,CASSLESGGNGQPQHF
TRBD1,NA,TRBJ1-2,TRBV19,CASSVGTAANYGYTF